This T cell receptor (beta chain) was profiled in a study of blood T cell repertoires in COVID-19 (dated by TCRdb to 2018 to 2021). As for the study more broadly: The collaborator samples originated in the United States, Italy and Spain and spanned the acute and convalescent phases of COVID-19. The prospective study material was composed of cDNA or gDNA derived from T cells, B-cell-depleted T cells, or PBMCs. Where available, HLA class I and class II types were obtained from metadata supplied by the sample provider rather than from assay-based typing. The samples were drawn from two sources: the first 160 participants of the ongoing ImmuneRACE study, and 1,000 to 1,500 subjects contributed by 6 global collaborators. Subjects who had been exposed to COVID-19, were actively infected with it, or had recovered from it provided the deeply sampled blood TCRbeta repertoires that made up the dataset. A freely available public database, intended as a resource for researchers studying the immune response to SARS-CoV-2, is where the repertoires were released. Nearly every sample came with metadata listing a de-identified subject ID, COVID-19 status, age in years and sex.

The immunoSEQ Assay, a bias-controlled multiplex PCR, was used to amplify TCRbeta CDR3 regions from genomic DNA. Processing in the source paper ran as follows. The number of nucleated cells in each sample was estimated from the amplification of reference gene primers within the assay. Sequence reads were collapsed and filtered to measure the absolute abundance of every unique TCRbeta CDR3 rearrangement. Productive Simpson clonality was computed per sample as the square root of Simpson's diversity index over productive rearrangements. In its TCRdb copy, this immuneACCESS table keeps in-frame sequences only and misses some clones. Where compared with another copy, unresolved V genes explain less than half of these, and the others have no known cause. Clonal size and the V and J genes are those of that table, whereas D and trimming came from the DNA. The sample has 80,000 to 95,000 clones on record, around 81% of them singletons. The ten largest make up 44% of the sample.

The CDR3 spans 15 residues, from the cysteine through the phenylalanine. The DNA shown is the 45-base CDR3, in frame from base 1. Taken from the germline V gene, the CDR1 and CDR2 loops are ENHRY and SYGVKD. Trimming takes 5 bases from V and 5 bases from J, and the germline ends sit 18 bases apart. Paper-wide results and their limitations: The amount of clinical and demographic metadata varied by source and participant and was provided uncurated.

The collaborating institutions used their own protocols to collect whole blood in K2EDTA tubes. For TCRbeta analysis, collaborators shipped samples in one of three forms: frozen whole blood, isolated PBMCs, or DNA extracted from either of those sample types. Remarks on this clone: Its cognate antigen has yet to be identified. Base qualities are not at hand, and no much larger clone is one base apart.

The sequencing sample was made of peripheral blood. The V and J segments used are TRBV10-3 and TRBJ2-5, with a tentative D gene TRBD2 over 8 matching bases. The clonotype originates from an older man with acute or convalescent COVID-19. The nucleotides read TGTGCCATCAGTACAGGGGAAGCGGGAGTGGAGACCCAGTACTTC. Protein translation: CAISTGEAGVETQYF.